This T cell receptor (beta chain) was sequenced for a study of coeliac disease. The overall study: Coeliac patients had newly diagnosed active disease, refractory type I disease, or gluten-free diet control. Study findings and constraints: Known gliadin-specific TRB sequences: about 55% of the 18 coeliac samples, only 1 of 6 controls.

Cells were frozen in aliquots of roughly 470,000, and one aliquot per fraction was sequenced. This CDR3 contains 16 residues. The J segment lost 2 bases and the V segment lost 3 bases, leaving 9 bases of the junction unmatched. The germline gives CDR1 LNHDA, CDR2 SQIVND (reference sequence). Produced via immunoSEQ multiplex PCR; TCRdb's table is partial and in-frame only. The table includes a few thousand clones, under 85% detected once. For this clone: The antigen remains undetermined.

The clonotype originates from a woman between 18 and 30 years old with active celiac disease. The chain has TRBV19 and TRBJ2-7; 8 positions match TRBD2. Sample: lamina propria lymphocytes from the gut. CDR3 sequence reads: CASSIGVAGLPYEQYF. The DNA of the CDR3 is TGTGCCAGTAGTATCGGAGTAGCGGGGCTCCCCTACGAGCAGTACTTC.